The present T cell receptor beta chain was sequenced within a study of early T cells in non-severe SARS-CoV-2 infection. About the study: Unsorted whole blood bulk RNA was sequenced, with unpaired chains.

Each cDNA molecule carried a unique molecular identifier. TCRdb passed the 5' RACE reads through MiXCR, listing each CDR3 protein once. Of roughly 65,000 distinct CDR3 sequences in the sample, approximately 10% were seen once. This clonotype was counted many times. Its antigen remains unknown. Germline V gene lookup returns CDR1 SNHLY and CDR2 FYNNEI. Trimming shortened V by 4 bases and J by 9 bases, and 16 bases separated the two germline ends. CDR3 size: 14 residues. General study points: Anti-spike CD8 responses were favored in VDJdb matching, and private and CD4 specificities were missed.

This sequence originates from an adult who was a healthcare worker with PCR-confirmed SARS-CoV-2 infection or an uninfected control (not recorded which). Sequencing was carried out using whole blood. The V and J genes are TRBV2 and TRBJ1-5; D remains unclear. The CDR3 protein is CASSVEKNRLPQHF. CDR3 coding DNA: TGTGCCAGCAGTGTCGAGAAGAACAGACTGCCCCAGCATTTT.